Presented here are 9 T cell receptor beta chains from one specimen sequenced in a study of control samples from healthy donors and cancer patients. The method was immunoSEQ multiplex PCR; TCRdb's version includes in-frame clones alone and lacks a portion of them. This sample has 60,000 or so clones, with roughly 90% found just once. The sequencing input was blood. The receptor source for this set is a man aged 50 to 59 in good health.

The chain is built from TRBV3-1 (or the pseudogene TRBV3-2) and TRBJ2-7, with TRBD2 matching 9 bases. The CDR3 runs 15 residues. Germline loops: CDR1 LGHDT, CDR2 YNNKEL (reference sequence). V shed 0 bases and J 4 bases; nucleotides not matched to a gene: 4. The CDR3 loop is CASSQDASGAYEQYF. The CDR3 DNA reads TGTGCCAGCAGCCAAGATGCTAGCGGGGCGTACGAGCAGTACTTC.

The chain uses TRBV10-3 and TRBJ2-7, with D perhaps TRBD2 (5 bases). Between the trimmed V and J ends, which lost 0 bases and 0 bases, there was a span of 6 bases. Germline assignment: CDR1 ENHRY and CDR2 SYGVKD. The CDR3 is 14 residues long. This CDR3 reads CAISESRGSYEQYF. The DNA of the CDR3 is TGTGCCATCAGTGAGTCCCGGGGCTCCTACGAGCAGTACTTC.

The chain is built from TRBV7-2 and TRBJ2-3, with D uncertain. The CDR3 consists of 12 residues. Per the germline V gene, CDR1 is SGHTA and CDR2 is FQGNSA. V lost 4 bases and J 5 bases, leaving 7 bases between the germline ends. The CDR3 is CASSSLLDTQYF. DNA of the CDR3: TGTGCCAGCAGCTCCCTATTAGATACGCAGTATTTT.

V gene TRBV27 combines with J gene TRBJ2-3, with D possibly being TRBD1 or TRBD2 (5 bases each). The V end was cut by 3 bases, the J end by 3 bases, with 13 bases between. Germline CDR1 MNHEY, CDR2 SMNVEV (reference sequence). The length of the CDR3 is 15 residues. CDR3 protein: CASSFRDGWTDTQYF. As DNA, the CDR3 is TGTGCCAGCAGTTTCCGGGACGGCTGGACAGATACGCAGTATTTT.

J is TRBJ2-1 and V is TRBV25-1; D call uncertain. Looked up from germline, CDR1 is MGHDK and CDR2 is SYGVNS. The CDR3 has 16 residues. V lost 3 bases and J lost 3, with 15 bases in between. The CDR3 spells CASSEQTAYLYNEQFF. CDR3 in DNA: TGTGCCAGCAGTGAGCAGACTGCCTACCTCTACAATGAGCAGTTCTTC.

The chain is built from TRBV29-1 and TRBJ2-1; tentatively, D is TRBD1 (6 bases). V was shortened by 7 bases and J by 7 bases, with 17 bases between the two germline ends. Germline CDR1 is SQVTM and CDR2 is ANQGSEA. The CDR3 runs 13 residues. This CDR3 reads CSAEPQGLNEQFF. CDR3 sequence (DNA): TGCAGCGCCGAGCCCCAGGGGCTTAATGAGCAGTTCTTC.

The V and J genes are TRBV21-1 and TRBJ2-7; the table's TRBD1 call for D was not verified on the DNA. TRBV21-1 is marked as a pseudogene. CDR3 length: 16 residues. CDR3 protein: CASSKVIRVHIYEQYF. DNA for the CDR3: TGTGCCAGCAGCAAAGTCATCAGGGTCCATATCTACGAGCAGTACTTC.

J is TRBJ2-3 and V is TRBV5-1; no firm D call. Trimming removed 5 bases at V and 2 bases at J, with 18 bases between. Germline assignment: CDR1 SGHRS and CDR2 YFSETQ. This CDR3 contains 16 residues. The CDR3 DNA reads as TGCGCCAGCAGAAAAGGACCGCAGTATATCACAGATACGCAGTATTTT. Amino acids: CASRKGPQYITDTQYF.

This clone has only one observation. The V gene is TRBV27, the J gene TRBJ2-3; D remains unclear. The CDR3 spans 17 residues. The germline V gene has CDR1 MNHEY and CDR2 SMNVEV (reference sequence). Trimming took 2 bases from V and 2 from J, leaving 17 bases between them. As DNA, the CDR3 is TGTGCCAGCAGTTTAGATGGCCTTGGTGATCTCACAGATACGCAGTATTTT. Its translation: CASSLDGLGDLTDTQYF.